The clone carrying this T cell receptor (beta chain) was recorded a few times. Its antigen is unknown. TCRdb re-called the 5' RACE reads with MiXCR, one entry per CDR3 protein. The sample holds fewer than 6,000 distinct CDR3 sequences, under 30% seen once. This record comes from a study of spatial heterogeneity in lung cancer. General observations from the study: The number of expanded tumor alpha and beta chains correlated with mutation number.

The CDR3 is made up of 16 amino acids. Germline lookup yields CDR1 SGHRS and CDR2 YFSETQ. The J segment lost 5 bases and the V segment lost 0 bases, leaving 4 bases of the junction unmatched. Time point indicated: sample taken at primary tumor resection. The donors comprised some 70 untreated early-stage non-small cell lung cancer patients. The authors sequenced whole RNA from tumor, nontumor lung or frozen PBMC without sorting. The V call is TRBV5-1, the J call TRBJ2-2, with 10 bases that match TRBD2. The clonotype originates from a male donor with early-stage non-small cell lung cancer. The sample here was lung tumor tissue, taken at surgery. This CDR3 is CASSLEGSGRTGELFF. The CDR3 nucleotides are TGCGCCAGCAGCTTGGAGGGTAGCGGGAGGACCGGGGAGCTGTTTTTT.